The 31 T cell receptor beta chains presented below share a single source sample, sequenced in a study of cytomegalovirus exposure and HLA in healthy donors. Researchers ran the PCR with 60 Vbeta and 13 Jbeta primers. Here immunoSEQ multiplex PCR was the method, and the copy in TCRdb shows in-frame clones only, minus some. The sample includes roughly 76,000 clones. Sequenced: PBMCs. Source of these receptors: a female donor in good health and CMV-seropositive.

CDR3 residues: CASSTTGQANYGYTF. The DNA of the CDR3 is TGTGCCAGCTCAACAACGGGACAGGCAAACTATGGCTACACCTTC. The chain employs TRBV18 and TRBJ1-2; TRBD1 agrees at 8 bases. With 5 bases clipped from V and 2 bases from J, the junction kept 7 bases outside the gene matches. This CDR3 has 15 residues. Germline V gene sequence: CDR1 KGHSH, CDR2 LQKENI.

This chain joins TRBV18 and TRBJ2-1, with TRBD1 identical over 7 bases. CDR1 is KGHSH, CDR2 LQKENI, per germline. The V segment lost 3 bases and the J segment 4 bases; nucleotides outside the gene matches: 6. The CDR3 has 15 residues. As DNA, the CDR3 is TGTGCCAGCTCACCTCCAGGGGGAAGGTACAATGAGCAGTTCTTC. Translated, it gives CASSPPGGRYNEQFF.

This rearrangement joins TRBV4-3 to TRBJ2-4; 8 bases are shared with TRBD2. CDR3 length: 18 amino acids. The junction had 15 bases not matched to a gene; V was cut back by 0 bases and J by 8 bases. The germline CDR1 and CDR2 sequences are LGHNA and YSLEER. CDR3 protein: CASSQDLASGSRGDIQYF. DNA of the CDR3: TGCGCCAGCAGCCAAGATTTGGCTAGCGGGTCCAGAGGGGACATTCAGTACTTC.

The CDR3 loop reads CASSDLGTSYEQYF. The CDR3 bases are TGTGCCAGCAGTGACCTTGGGACATCATACGAGCAGTACTTC. The chain couples TRBV2 to TRBJ2-7; weak D call: TRBD1 (6 bases). The CDR3 extends over 14 amino acids. Germline V gives CDR1 SNHLY, CDR2 FYNNEI. V shed 3 bases and J shed 4 bases, with 13 bases lying between them.

V is TRBV7-9 and J is TRBJ1-1; D ambiguous. The germline V and J ends were trimmed by 8 bases and 0 bases, with 10 bases remaining between them. Germline CDR1 SEHNR, CDR2 FQNEAQ (reference sequence). The length of the CDR3 is 13 residues. The CDR3 DNA follows: TGTGCCAGCCAACGACTCCTGAACACTGAAGCTTTCTTT. It translates to CASQRLLNTEAFF.

This chain joins TRBV7-2 and TRBJ1-2; possibly TRBD1 for D (5 bases). The germline V and J ends were trimmed by 2 bases and 0 bases, with 10 bases remaining between them. CDR3 length: 15 residues. The germline V gene encodes CDR1 SGHTA and CDR2 FQGNSA. The CDR3 DNA reads TGTGCCAGCAGCTTAATGGGGCCCGCTAACTATGGCTACACCTTC. It specifies CASSLMGPANYGYTF.

The genes are TRBV28 and TRBJ1-1, with TRBD1 identical over 7 bases. Trimming cost V 11 bases and J 0 bases; bases outside gene matches: 12. Germline V gene sequence: CDR1 MDHEN, CDR2 SYDVKM. The CDR3 has 15 residues. The CDR3 coding sequence is TGTGCCGGCGTCGGGACAGTAAGCATGAACACTGAAGCTTTCTTT. Amino acid sequence: CAGVGTVSMNTEAFF.

The chain carries TRBV30 and TRBJ2-7; 10 nucleotides line up with TRBD1. This CDR3 has 13 amino acids. CDR1 is GTSNPN and CDR2 is SVGIG in the germline V gene (reference sequence). J was trimmed by 3 bases and V by 5 bases; bases with no gene match: 4. This chain's CDR3 is CAWDRGRGYEQYF. DNA of the CDR3: TGTGCCTGGGACAGGGGGCGAGGCTACGAGCAGTACTTC.

The rearrangement joins TRBV4-1 to TRBJ2-5, with a possible D match to TRBD1 (5 bases). The DNA end is more similar to TRBJ2-7, so the J call may be wrong. CDR3 size: 12 residues. Germline V gene sequence: CDR1 MGHRA, CDR2 YSYEKL. CDR3: CASSLDTYEQYF. The CDR3 coding sequence is TGCGCCAGCAGCCTGGACACCTACGAGCAGTACTTC.

This sequence joins TRBV4-3 and TRBJ2-7; 10 bases agree with TRBD1. The CDR3 is made up of 15 amino acids. V shed 0 bases and J 7 bases; nucleotides not matched to a gene: 6. Germline CDR1 and CDR2: LGHNA and YSLEER. CDR3 in amino acids: CASSQEGTGVWEQYF. The CDR3 DNA follows: TGCGCCAGCAGCCAAGAGGGGACAGGGGTTTGGGAGCAGTACTTC.

The DNA of the CDR3 is TGCGCCAGCAGCTTGGGGCCAGGGTATGTCAATGAGCAGTTCTTC. The encoded protein is CASSLGPGYVNEQFF. The V call is TRBV5-1, the J call TRBJ2-1, with TRBD1 as a possible D gene (5 bases). The germline V gene has CDR1 SGHRS and CDR2 YFSETQ. Trimming took off 0 bases at V and 6 bases at J, with 13 bases between the two ends. The CDR3 consists of 15 residues.

The gene calls are TRBV6-5 and TRBJ1-1; a weak D match, TRBD1 (6 bases). Germline CDR1 and CDR2: MNHEY and SVGAGI. The CDR3 spans 14 residues. Deletions cut 6 bases from V and 1 base from J, with 12 bases between. CDR3 DNA sequence: TGTGCCAGCAGGTCGATGACAGGGAACACTGAAGCTTTCTTT. Protein: CASRSMTGNTEAFF.

J is TRBJ2-1 and V is TRBV4-3; a possible D gene is TRBD2 (5 bases). Germline CDR1 LGHNA, CDR2 YSLEER. This CDR3 is 14 amino acids long. Trimming left V 2 bases short and J 8 bases short, with 13 bases between. The CDR3 here is CASSQYLGSDEQFF. The CDR3 coding sequence is TGCGCCAGCAGCCAATACCTAGGGAGCGATGAGCAGTTCTTC.

The chain has TRBV27 and TRBJ1-4; possibly TRBD1 for D (5 bases). The CDR3 covers 13 residues. CDR1 and CDR2 (germline): MNHEY, SMNVEV (reference sequence). V lost 2 bases, J lost 7 bases, and 8 bases lay in between. The CDR3 region has the DNA TGTGCCAGCAGTTTAAAAGGGGTTGAAAAACTGTTTTTT. This gives the protein CASSLKGVEKLFF.

The chain combines TRBV7-3 with TRBJ2-3, with D perhaps TRBD1 (5 bases). The CDR3 sequence is 15 residues long. Germline values: CDR1 SGHTA, CDR2 FQGTGA. V gave up 2 bases and J gave up 2 bases, with 11 bases separating them. Here the CDR3 DNA reads TGTGCCAGCAGCTTAGGACAAGCCAACACAGATACGCAGTATTTT. Protein: CASSLGQANTDTQYF.

The chain recombines TRBV28 with TRBJ1-5; 7 nucleotides agree with TRBD1. CDR3 size: 14 residues. Germline CDR1 reads MDHEN; CDR2 reads SYDVKM. The V segment lost 5 bases and the J segment 3 bases; nucleotides outside the gene matches: 4. The chain's CDR3 is CASSLGQHNQPQHF. The CDR3 DNA sequence: TGTGCCAGCAGTCTGGGACAGCACAATCAGCCCCAGCATTTT.

V is TRBV4-2 and J is TRBJ2-6; 8 nucleotides agree with TRBD1. Germline lookup yields CDR1 LGHNA and CDR2 YNFKEQ. This CDR3 is 18 amino acids long. With V trimmed by 5 bases and J by 1 base, 10 bases remained unmatched. As DNA, the CDR3 is TGTGCCAGCAGCTCGGCTGGACAGGGTACATCTGGGGCCAACGTCCTGACTTTC. Residues: CASSSAGQGTSGANVLTF.

V gene TRBV23-1 combines with J gene TRBJ2-2; 9 nucleotides match TRBD1. TRBV23-1 is annotated as an ORF whose role is uncertain. V lost 3 bases and J lost 7; bases outside the gene matches: 6. This CDR3 contains 15 residues. The CDR3 loop reads CASSHPDRGNGELFF. CDR3 coding DNA: TGCGCCAGCAGTCACCCGGACAGGGGAAACGGGGAGCTGTTTTTT.

The rearrangement uses TRBV7-2 and TRBJ1-1; tentative D call: TRBD1 (6 bases). V lost 3 bases, J lost 4 bases, and 21 bases lay in between. The germline V gene encodes CDR1 SGHTA and CDR2 FQGNSA. The CDR3 is 17 amino acids. The CDR3, as DNA: TGTGCCAGCAGCTTCTTCCCAATGGGACACCAGCCCACTGAAGCTTTCTTT. Translated, it gives CASSFFPMGHQPTEAFF.

V is TRBV4-1 and J is TRBJ1-1; 7 bases map to TRBD1. In germline, CDR1 is MGHRA, CDR2 YSYEKL. V lost 3 bases, J lost 4 bases, and 8 bases stayed unmatched. The CDR3 covers 15 residues. CDR3 DNA: TGCGCCAGCAGCCATACGACAGGGTTGAGCACTGAAGCTTTCTTT. Residues: CASSHTTGLSTEAFF.

This chain links TRBV7-2 with TRBJ1-4; TRBD1 aligns across 10 bases. Per the germline V gene, CDR1 is SGHTA and CDR2 is FQGNSA. V shed 1 base and J 8 bases; nucleotides not matched to a gene: 7. This CDR3 is built from 16 residues. The CDR3 bases are TGTGCCAGCAGCTTAGTGGCCGGGACAGGGGACGAAAAACTGTTTTTT. Translating gives CASSLVAGTGDEKLFF. Full variable domain (missing parts from reference TRBV7-2 and TRBJ1-4): GAGVSQSPSNKVTEKGKDVELRCDPISGHTALYWYRQSLGQGLEFLIYFQGNSAPDKSGLPSDRFSAERTGGSVSTLTIQRTQQEDSAVYLCASSLVAGTGDEKLFFGSGTQLSVL.

The chain combines TRBV28 with TRBJ1-1; D possibly corresponds to TRBD1 (5 bases). V was clipped by 2 bases and J by 0 bases, with 13 bases between them. Looked up from germline, CDR1 is MDHEN and CDR2 is SYDVKM. The CDR3 is 16 amino acids. The CDR3 nucleotides read TGTGCCAGCAGTTTAATAACAGGCGGAATGAACACTGAAGCTTTCTTT. This sequence encodes CASSLITGGMNTEAFF.

CDR3 nucleotides: TGTGCCTCCGGACAGGGGACCGGGGAGCTGTTTTTT. This encodes CASGQGTGELFF. The rearrangement joins TRBV30 to TRBJ2-2; 9 bases are shared with TRBD1. The germline CDR1 and CDR2 sequences are GTSNPN and SVGIG (reference sequence). This CDR3 is built from 12 residues. V lost 7 bases and J lost 5; bases outside the gene matches: 2.

The genes are TRBV2 and TRBJ1-5; D is possibly TRBD1 (5 bases). The V and J ends lost 3 bases and 7 bases respectively, with 16 bases between them. CDR1 is SNHLY, CDR2 FYNNEI, per germline. The CDR3 is 15 residues long. CDR3 DNA sequence: TGTGCCAGCAGTGAGGGCGTGAGCAGGGTCCAGCCCCAGCATTTT. It yields the protein CASSEGVSRVQPQHF.

The chain links TRBV6-1 to TRBJ1-3; maybe TRBD1 (6 bases). The CDR3 is made up of 14 amino acids. Trimming cost V 9 bases and J 6 bases, with 18 bases left between them. The V gene's germline CDR1 is MNHNS and CDR2 SASEGT. The CDR3 DNA reads as TGTGCCAGTTCAATCGGGGGGCTTGAAAACACCATATATTTT. Protein: CASSIGGLENTIYF.

Comment on this clone: This specimen includes other DNA sequences encoding the same CDR3. The J gene is TRBJ1-6, the V gene TRBV7-9; unclear D gene. The germline V and J ends were trimmed by 2 bases and 6 bases, with 17 bases remaining between them. Germline CDR1 and CDR2: SEHNR and FQNEAQ (reference sequence). This CDR3 has 17 residues. Here the CDR3 DNA reads TGTGCCAGCAGCTTAAATCCAATGAGACTTGTTAATTCACCCCTCCACTTT. It is translated as CASSLNPMRLVNSPLHF. Drawing the rest from reference TRBV7-9 and TRBJ1-6, the complete variable domain is DTGVSQNPRHKITKRGQNVTFRCDPISEHNRLYWYRQTLGQGPEFLTYFQNEAQLEKSRLLSDRFSAERPKGSFSTLEIQRTEQGDSAMYLCASSLNPMRLVNSPLHFGNGTRLTVT.

This chain uses TRBV9 with TRBJ1-2; 11 positions agree with TRBD1. In germline, CDR1 is SGDLS, CDR2 YYNGEE. The J segment lost 4 bases and the V segment lost 5 bases, leaving 4 bases of the junction unmatched. The CDR3 sequence is 14 residues long. CDR3: CASRRTGGVYGYTF. The CDR3 DNA follows: TGTGCCAGCAGAAGGACAGGGGGCGTCTATGGCTACACCTTC. The whole variable domain, filled in from reference TRBV9 and TRBJ1-2, reads DSGVTQTPKHLITATGQRVTLRCSPRSGDLSVYWYQQSLDQGLQFLIQYYNGEERAKGNILERFSAQQFPDLHSELNLSSLELGDSALYFCASRRTGGVYGYTFGSGTRLTVV.

This chain uses TRBV30 with TRBJ1-2, with 7 bases identical to TRBD1. The CDR3 contains 12 residues. The V gene's germline CDR1 is GTSNPN and CDR2 SVGIG (reference sequence). The CDR3 nucleotides are TGTGCTTCCGACAGGGCTAACTATGGCTACACCTTC. Translated, it gives CASDRANYGYTF.

The rearrangement uses TRBV28 and TRBJ1-1; possible D gene TRBD1, 5 bases. Germline V gene lookup returns CDR1 MDHEN and CDR2 SYDVKM. The V gene lost 5 bases and the J gene lost 8 bases, with 15 bases spanning the gap. The length of the CDR3 is 13 residues. The CDR3 region is CASSTRGGLEAFF. In DNA, the CDR3 is TGTGCCAGCAGTACCCGGGGGGGGTTAGAAGCTTTCTTT.

The CDR3 DNA is TGCGCCAGCAGTGATTCTGGGACAGGGAACACTGAAGCTTTCTTT. Translation: CASSDSGTGNTEAFF. The chain couples TRBV10-1 to TRBJ1-1, with 8 bases fitting TRBD1. Per the germline V gene, CDR1 is WNHNN and CDR2 is SYGVQD (reference sequence). The ends lost 3 bases at V and 1 base at J; junction bases unmatched: 4. CDR3 length equals 15 residues.

This chain uses TRBV27 with TRBJ2-7; D unresolved. The CDR3 extends over 15 amino acids. Germline V lookup: CDR1 MNHEY, CDR2 SMNVEV (reference sequence). V dropped 6 bases and J dropped 2 bases, with 17 bases sitting between them. DNA of the CDR3: TGTGCCAGCAGCCCCATACGGAGTACTGCCTACGAGCAGTACTTC. Amino acid sequence: CASSPIRSTAYEQYF.